These T cell receptor beta chains were read from a single sample in a study of follicular helper T cells after annual influenza vaccination. The data were produced by immunoSEQ multiplex PCR, yet TCRdb's version contains in-frame clones alone and is incomplete. The sample lists nearly 15,000 clones, approximately 84% seen once, with approximately 1.3% in the top ten. Sequencing used CXCR5+ CD38- circulating T follicular helper cells from blood, obtained 7 days after influenza vaccination. All receptors come from an adult who received the influenza vaccine. Each CDR3 is given with its conserved first and last residue. D genes are given only for firm matches. The size field is filled for only some rows; it gives once, few, many or a size class.

abundance	v_gene	d_gene	j_gene	CDR3nt	CDR3aa
NA	TRBV6-1	NA	TRBJ1-1	TGTGCCAGCAGTGAAAGGTCCAGGGCGGCTGAAGAAGCTTTCTTT	CASSERSRAAEEAFF
few	TRBV10-3	NA	TRBJ2-5	TGTGCCATCGGGCCGATTCAAGAGACCCAGTACTTC	CAIGPIQETQYF
once	TRBV5-1	NA	TRBJ2-2	TGCGCCAGCAGCTTGGGGCACGTTAACACCGGGGAGCTGTTTTTT	CASSLGHVNTGELFF
NA	TRBV7-8	NA	TRBJ1-1	TGTGCCAGCAGCTTAGTCCGTACAGACACTGAAGCTTTCTTT	CASSLVRTDTEAFF
NA	TRBV15	TRBD1	TRBJ2-7	TGTGCCACCAGCAGAGATCTACAGGGGATTTACGAGCAGTACTTC	CATSRDLQGIYEQYF
NA	TRBV7-6	NA	TRBJ1-5	TGTGCCAGCAGCTTAACCCGCGCCCCGGGTGAGCCCCAGCATTTT	CASSLTRAPGEPQHF
once	TRBV15	NA	TRBJ2-1	TGTGCCACCAGCAGAGTGGCTAGTCCCCTCTACAATGAGCAGTTCTTC	CATSRVASPLYNEQFF
NA	TRBV11-2	TRBD2	TRBJ2-5	TGTGCCAGCAGCCAGACGTTAGCGGGGGCTCAAGAGACCCAGTACTTC	CASSQTLAGAQETQYF
NA	TRBV14	NA	TRBJ1-4	TGTGCCAGCAGCCAAGACGTAAACATTAGGGGTGAAAAACTGTTTTTT	CASSQDVNIRGEKLFF
NA	TRBV5-1	TRBD2	TRBJ2-3	TGCGCCAGCAAAGGGACTAGCTCAGATACGCAGTATTTT	CASKGTSSDTQYF
few	TRBV7-3	NA	TRBJ2-3	TGTGCCAGCAGCTCGGGGCTAGCGATGCCGCAGTATTTT	CASSSGLAMPQYF
once	TRBV7-2	TRBD2	TRBJ2-7	TGTGCCAGCAGCTTAGCCGGGACTAGCAGCTACGAGCAGTACTTC	CASSLAGTSSYEQYF
NA	TRBV28	NA	TRBJ2-1	TGTGCCACCGAGCGGGAAGGGACATCCTACAATGAGCAGTTCTTC	CATEREGTSYNEQFF
NA	TRBV28	NA	TRBJ2-3	TGTGCCAGCAACGGACAGTACACAGATACGCAGTATTTT	CASNGQYTDTQYF
NA	TRBV2	NA	TRBJ2-5	TGTGCCAGCAGTGATGTTAATTACAGGGAAGAGACCCAGTACTTC	CASSDVNYREETQYF
NA	TRBV6-5	NA	TRBJ2-7	TGTGCCAGCAGTTACTCGATCCGGGGTTACGAGCAGTACTTC	CASSYSIRGYEQYF
NA	TRBV5-1	NA	TRBJ1-3	TGCGCCAGCAGCTTAGACAGCTCTGGAAACACCATATATTTT	CASSLDSSGNTIYF
NA	TRBV9	NA	TRBJ2-4	TGTGCCAGCAGCGACCGCCCCGGGGTTAACATTCAGTACTTC	CASSDRPGVNIQYF
NA	TRBV19	TRBD1	TRBJ1-6	TGTGCCAGTAGTGCCCCCGACAGGGGATGGAATTCACCCCTCCACTTT	CASSAPDRGWNSPLHF
once	TRBV4-1	TRBD2	TRBJ2-3	TGCGCCAGCAGACTAGCGTCTAGCACAGATACGCAGTATTTT	CASRLASSTDTQYF
once	TRBV6-1	NA	TRBJ1-1	TGTGCCAGCAGTGAAGGTCAAACAGGCGCAGATCTATTCTTT	CASSEGQTGADLFF
once	TRBV6-1	NA	TRBJ2-7	TGTGCCAGCTCCGTGAGCTCCTACGAGCAGTACTTC	CASSVSSYEQYF
NA	TRBV29-1	NA	TRBJ2-1	TGCAGCGTTGAATCCCCTCTCAATGAGCAGTTCTTC	CSVESPLNEQFF
NA	TRBV11-2	TRBD2	TRBJ2-2	TGTGCCAGCAGCTTAGGACTAGCGGGAAACACCGGGGAGCTGTTTTTT	CASSLGLAGNTGELFF
NA	TRBV21-1	NA	TRBJ1-6	TGTGCCAGCAGCAAATCCGATGGACAGCCAATAAATTCACCCCTCCACTTT	CASSKSDGQPINSPLHF
NA	TRBV7-8	TRBD2	TRBJ2-7	TGTGCCAGCAGCTTAGCCGGGGCCTCCGGGAGGACCTACGAGCAGTACTTC	CASSLAGASGRTYEQYF
NA	TRBV5-6	NA	TRBJ1-1	TGTGCCACCACAGCCAAGAGGGAAAACACTGAAGCTTTCTTT	CATTAKRENTEAFF
NA	TRBV7-2	NA	TRBJ2-2	TGTGCCAGCAGCCGGAACACCGGGGAGCTGTTTTTT	CASSRNTGELFF
NA	TRBV6-5	TRBD2	TRBJ2-2	TGTGCCAGCAGGATAGCGGGAGCGGTTACCGGGGAGCTGTTTTTT	CASRIAGAVTGELFF
once	TRBV29-1	TRBD1	TRBJ1-2	TGCAGCGTTCAGGGGGTATCGCAGGGCTACACCTTC	CSVQGVSQGYTF
NA	TRBV2	TRBD2	TRBJ2-3	TGTGCCAGCAGAAGCGGGACGGACACAGATACGCAGTATTTT	CASRSGTDTDTQYF
NA	TRBV6-5	TRBD2	TRBJ2-1	TGTGCCAGCAGACGCACGGGGGGGAGAGGGCAGTTCTTC	CASRRTGGRGQFF
NA	TRBV6-5	TRBD1	TRBJ1-6	TGTGCCAGCAGTCAAGGGACAGTCGGCACCCTCCACTTT	CASSQGTVGTLHF
NA	TRBV15	NA	TRBJ2-2	TGTGCCACCAGCAGGAACGATGAGGCTCGGGACGGGGAGCTGTTTTTT	CATSRNDEARDGELFF
NA	TRBV6-5	TRBD2	TRBJ2-4	TGTGCCAGCAGTTCATCCCGGGACTATAAAAACATTCAGTACTTC	CASSSSRDYKNIQYF
NA	TRBV10-3	NA	TRBJ2-1	TGTGCCATCAGTGAGGGGGGGAACTACAATGAGCAGTTCTTC	CAISEGGNYNEQFF
NA	TRBV5-6	TRBD1	TRBJ2-7	TGTGCCAGCAGCTGGACAGGGCCCTCCTACGAGCAGTACTTC	CASSWTGPSYEQYF
NA	TRBV7-2	NA	TRBJ1-1	TGTGCCAGCAGCTTAAGGGGCAGAGAAGCTTTCTTT	CASSLRGREAFF
NA	TRBV7-2	NA	TRBJ1-1	TGTGCCTCAAAAAGGGAGGGGTACACTGAAGCTTTCTTT	CASKREGYTEAFF
NA	TRBV13	NA	TRBJ2-6	TGTGCCAGCAGCTTGACAGGAAGCCCCTCTGGGGCCAACGTCCTGACTTTC	CASSLTGSPSGANVLTF
NA	TRBV28	NA	TRBJ2-7	TGTGCCAGCAACGAGGGGGGGCGCGGGCAGTACTTC	CASNEGGRGQYF
NA	TRBV6-1	TRBD2	TRBJ2-5	TGTGCCAGCACCGGCCTTCTAGCGGGAGGGGGGTATCCCAACTTC	CASTGLLAGGGYPNF
once	TRBV5-1	NA	TRBJ1-3	TGCGCCAGCAGCTTGGACCAGGGGTACGGAAACACCATATATTTT	CASSLDQGYGNTIYF